The 20 T cell receptor beta chains reported below all come from one sample, sequenced in a study of CD8 T cells in ankylosing spondylitis (dated by TCRdb to about 2017). The full study reports these points: Blood from ankylosing spondylitis patients appeared to be characterized by a TCR beta motif composed of about eight highly homologous amino acid variants.

For these TCRs, the target antigens are not known. The library relied on 5' RACE. Sequencing was carried out with an Illumina HiSeq 2500. In TCRdb, the public reads were trimmed at Q25 with fastp and aligned with MiXCR, with productive beta chains retained. Every CDR3 protein is listed once, alongside the most common genes and DNA of its rows. The sample table holds fewer than 450,000 distinct CDR3 sequences, of which about a sixth were seen once. Approximately 1% of the sample lies in the top ten. The sequenced sample was blood, either unsorted or a sorted T cell fraction (not recorded which). These TCRs come from a male donor with ankylosing spondylitis.

V usage is TRBV7-2 and J usage is TRBJ1-1, with D tentatively TRBD1 (5 bases). The V gene's germline CDR1 is SGHTA and CDR2 FQGNSA. This CDR3 is built from 14 residues. The germline V and J ends were trimmed by 4 bases and 1 base, with 10 bases remaining between them. The CDR3 DNA is TGTGCCAGCAGCTCATGGGGGGGGAACACTGAAGCTTTCTTT. This translates into CASSSWGGNTEAFF.

This clonotype was seen ten or more times. The J gene is TRBJ2-1, the V gene TRBV20-1; 13 bases align to TRBD2. Germline V gives CDR1 DFQATT, CDR2 SNEGSKA (reference sequence). The CDR3 consists of 14 residues. V was pared by 5 bases and J by 10 bases, with 8 bases of the junction left unmatched. CDR3 protein: CSAQTSGREWEQFF. The CDR3 DNA is TGCAGTGCTCAAACTAGCGGGAGGGAATGGGAGCAGTTCTTC.

There are a few counts of this clonotype. The chain is built from TRBV29-1 and TRBJ2-7, with 7 bases identical to TRBD1. The CDR3 extends over 13 amino acids. The V gene end was trimmed by 4 bases and the J gene end by 2 bases; junction bases not matched to a gene: 5. Germline-derived CDR1 and CDR2 are SQVTM and ANQGSEA. This chain's CDR3 is CSVGGQGAYEQYF. CDR3 DNA sequence: TGCAGCGTTGGTGGGCAGGGGGCCTACGAGCAGTACTTC.

CDR3 region: CASRARTGNTGELFF. The CDR3, as DNA: TGTGCCAGCAGGGCGAGGACAGGGAACACCGGGGAGCTGTTTTTT. This rearrangement joins TRBV2 to TRBJ2-2, with 7 bases identical to TRBD1. In germline, CDR1 is SNHLY, CDR2 FYNNEI. The V gene end was trimmed by 6 bases and the J gene end by 1 base; junction bases not matched to a gene: 5. The CDR3 extends over 15 amino acids.

The gene calls are TRBV18 and TRBJ2-3; D remains ambiguous. The CDR3 contains 12 residues. Looked up from germline, CDR1 is KGHSH and CDR2 is LQKENI. The germline V and J ends were trimmed by 5 bases and 5 bases, with 8 bases remaining between them. CDR3 DNA sequence: TGTGCCAGCTCAATCGTGGGAGATACGCAGTATTTT. Translated, it gives CASSIVGDTQYF. Complete variable domain (other parts from reference TRBV18 and TRBJ2-3): NAGVMQNPRHLVRRRGQEARLRCSPMKGHSHVYWYRQLPEEGLKFMVYLQKENIIDESGMPKERFSAEFPKEGPSILRIQQVVRGDSAAYFCASSIVGDTQYFGPGTRLTVL.

This clonotype was seen only a few times. The genes are TRBV10-2 and TRBJ2-1, with a weak D call TRBD1 (5 bases). Germline assignment: CDR1 WSHSY and CDR2 SAAADI. The CDR3 contains 14 residues. The germline V and J ends were trimmed by 8 bases and 4 bases, with 15 bases remaining between them. CDR3 in amino acids: CASRDSQSYNEQFF. CDR3 sequence (DNA): TGCGCCAGCCGAGACAGCCAGTCATACAATGAGCAGTTCTTC.

Only a few counts were recorded for this clonotype. The chain combines TRBV6-1 with TRBJ1-5, with unresolved D. Per germline, CDR1 MNHNS and CDR2 SASEGT. Trimming stripped 2 bases from V and 4 bases from J, with 6 bases between. The CDR3 spans 13 residues. Here the CDR3 DNA reads TGTGCCAGCAGTGAACTATGGAATCAGCCCCAGCATTTT. Amino acid sequence: CASSELWNQPQHF.

This clonotype was observed at least ten times. The chain combines TRBV4-2 with TRBJ1-1, with 9 bases lining up with TRBD1. CDR1 and CDR2 (germline): LGHNA, YNFKEQ. The CDR3 has 14 residues. With 4 bases clipped from V and 8 bases from J, the junction kept 8 bases outside the gene matches. The CDR3 loop reads CASSRTGTGTEAFF. The CDR3 region has the DNA TGTGCCAGCAGCCGAACCGGGACAGGGACCGAAGCTTTCTTT.

This chain links TRBV18 with TRBJ2-1, with 10 bases aligning to TRBD1. The V and J ends lost 2 bases and 4 bases, in that order; junction bases with no gene match: 14. Germline V CDR1 and CDR2: KGHSH, LQKENI. This CDR3 has 19 amino acids. The CDR3 nucleotides read TGTGCCAGCTCACCAGGTACATACAGGACAGGGGGAACATACAATGAGCAGTTCTTC. Its translation: CASSPGTYRTGGTYNEQFF.

This clonotype was seen only a few times. The chain employs TRBV5-1 and TRBJ2-1; a possible D gene is TRBD1 (6 bases). The CDR3 loop spans 15 amino acids. V shed 0 bases and J shed 3 bases, with 10 bases lying between them. CDR1 is SGHRS and CDR2 is YFSETQ in the germline V gene. The CDR3 sequence is CASSLGGQNYNEQFF. Written as DNA, the CDR3 is TGCGCCAGCAGCTTGGGCGGACAGAACTACAATGAGCAGTTCTTC.

This clonotype was observed a few times. The chain couples TRBV5-1 to TRBJ2-5; 8 nucleotides match TRBD1. The ends lost 5 bases at V and 4 bases at J; junction bases unmatched: 4. The V gene's germline CDR1 is SGHRS and CDR2 YFSETQ. The CDR3 loop spans 13 amino acids. The CDR3 protein is CASRSGTGETQYF. The DNA of the CDR3 is TGCGCCAGCAGATCCGGGACAGGAGAGACCCAGTACTTC.

CDR3 DNA: TGTGCCAGCAGCGTAGTCGACAGGGAGGGAGAGCAGTACTTC. Protein product: CASSVVDREGEQYF. The genes are TRBV9 and TRBJ2-7, with D perhaps given as TRBD1 or TRBD2 (7 bases each). Per germline, CDR1 SGDLS and CDR2 YYNGEE. The CDR3 is 14 residues long. Trimming removed 0 bases from V and 7 bases from J, with 14 bases in between.

This clonotype has only a few counts. The CDR3 bases are TGCAGTGCTAGAGGCCGTGGGCTCGCGGGAGAGGCAGATACGCAGTATTTT. Encoded protein: CSARGRGLAGEADTQYF. The chain is built from TRBV20-1 and TRBJ2-3, with 7 bases aligning to TRBD2. Germline V gene sequence: CDR1 DFQATT, CDR2 SNEGSKA (reference sequence). The V and J ends lost 1 base and 4 bases, in that order; junction bases with no gene match: 14. This CDR3 region has 17 residues.

The chain links TRBV6-1 to TRBJ1-2; perhaps TRBD1 as D (6 bases). The germline gives CDR1 MNHNS, CDR2 SASEGT. This CDR3 contains 15 residues. The V end lost 6 bases, the J end lost 2 bases, and 16 bases lay between the germline ends. CDR3 bases: TGTGCCAGCAGCCCCAGCCCACAGGGAAACTATGGCTACACCTTC. It translates to CASSPSPQGNYGYTF.

In this sample, this clonotype turned up a few times. The chain couples TRBV11-2 to TRBJ2-1; 8 positions agree with TRBD2. The germline V gene has CDR1 SGHAT and CDR2 FQNNGV. This CDR3 comprises 18 residues. Trimming took 4 bases from V and 2 from J; bases not matched to a gene: 13. The CDR3 spells CASSSGLEGLTAYNEQFF. For the CDR3, the DNA is TGTGCCAGCAGCTCGGGACTAGAGGGCCTCACGGCCTACAATGAGCAGTTCTTC.

This clonotype was seen more than once but under ten times. The chain has TRBV7-2 and TRBJ1-1, with D uncertain. The CDR3 extends over 15 amino acids. Between the trimmed V and J ends, which lost 2 bases and 3 bases, there was a span of 13 bases. Germline V lookup: CDR1 SGHTA, CDR2 FQGNSA. Written as DNA, the CDR3 is TGTGCCAGCAGCTTATCGGGAGGGAGTCACACTGAAGCTTTCTTT. Residues: CASSLSGGSHTEAFF. The full variable domain, in which reference TRBV7-2 and TRBJ1-1 provide the parts outside the CDR3, is GAGVSQSPSNKVTEKGKDVELRCDPISGHTALYWYRQSLGQGLEFLIYFQGNSAPDKSGLPSDRFSAERTGGSVSTLTIQRTQQEDSAVYLCASSLSGGSHTEAFFGQGTRLTVV.

This clonotype was observed a handful of times. This chain links TRBV20-1 with TRBJ2-5; 8 nucleotides match TRBD2. Germline V CDR1 and CDR2: DFQATT, SNEGSKA (reference sequence). The CDR3 totals 17 residues. V trimming: 6 bases; J trimming: 2 bases; junction bases outside the gene matches: 17. The CDR3 nucleotides are TGCAGTGCCGCCGATATGGGGCCGGGAGGGCTACAAGAGACCCAGTACTTC. It specifies CSAADMGPGGLQETQYF.

This clonotype came up a few times. V usage is TRBV5-6 and J usage is TRBJ2-1; 10 positions agree with TRBD2. The CDR3 sequence is 17 residues long. Germline V CDR1 and CDR2: SGHDT, YYEEEE. V lost 0 bases, J lost 10 bases, and 13 bases stayed unmatched. This chain's CDR3 is CASSLARLAGRRGEQFF. The CDR3 DNA follows: TGTGCCAGCAGCTTGGCCCGACTAGCGGGTCGAAGAGGGGAGCAGTTCTTC.

CDR3: CAISESQGRISGANVLTF. CDR3 coding DNA: TGTGCCATCAGTGAGTCGCAGGGGCGGATCTCTGGGGCCAACGTCCTGACTTTC. V usage is TRBV10-3 and J usage is TRBJ2-6; D might be TRBD1 (6 bases). The CDR3 runs 18 residues. Germline lookup yields CDR1 ENHRY and CDR2 SYGVKD. Trimming took off 0 bases at V and 0 bases at J, with 12 bases between the two ends.

This clonotype was picked up a small number of times. The V and J genes are TRBV7-8 and TRBJ2-7; D is perhaps TRBD1 (5 bases). The germline V and J ends were trimmed by 2 bases and 3 bases, with 14 bases remaining between them. The length of the CDR3 is 15 residues. From germline, CDR1 is SGHVS and CDR2 FQNEAQ. CDR3 amino acids: CASSLITGDYYEQYF. The CDR3, as DNA: TGTGCCAGCAGCTTAATCACAGGAGATTACTACGAGCAGTACTTC.